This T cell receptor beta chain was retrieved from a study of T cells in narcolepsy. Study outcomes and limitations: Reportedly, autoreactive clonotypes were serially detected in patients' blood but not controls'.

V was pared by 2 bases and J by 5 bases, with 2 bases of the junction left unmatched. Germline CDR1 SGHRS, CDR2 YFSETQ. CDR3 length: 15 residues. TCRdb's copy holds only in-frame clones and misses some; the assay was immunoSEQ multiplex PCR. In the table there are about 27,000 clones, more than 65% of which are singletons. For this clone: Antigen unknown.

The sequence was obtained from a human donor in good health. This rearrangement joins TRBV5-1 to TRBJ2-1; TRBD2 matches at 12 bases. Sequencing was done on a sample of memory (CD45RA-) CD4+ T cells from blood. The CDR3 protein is CASSFTSGGNNEQFF. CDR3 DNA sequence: TGCGCCAGCAGCTTTACTAGCGGGGGGAACAATGAGCAGTTCTTC. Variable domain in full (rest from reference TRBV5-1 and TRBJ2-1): KAGVTQTPRYLIKTRGQQVTLSCSPISGHRSVSWYQQTPGQGLQFLFEYFSETQRNKGNFPGRFSGRQFSNSRSEMNVSTLELGDSALYLCASSFTSGGNNEQFFGPGTRLTVL.